The 7 T cell receptor beta chains below come from one sample, sequenced in a study of T cell responses to AZD1222 COVID-19 vaccine. Here immunoSEQ multiplex PCR was the method, and the copy in TCRdb shows in-frame clones only, minus some. The sample holds 130,000 or so clones, about nine tenths seen once. Source: peripheral blood, taken on day 0 of AZD1222 vaccination. These receptors were collected from an adult in good health.

The chain joins TRBV10-1 to TRBJ1-2, with D hard to call. Trimming removed 0 bases from V and 10 bases from J, with 15 bases in between. The CDR3 extends over 14 amino acids. Germline V gene data show CDR1 as WNHNN and CDR2 as SYGVQD (reference sequence). The CDR3 DNA is TGCGCCAGCAGTGAGTCGAGTGGGTTATTTGACTACACCTTC. Encoded protein: CASSESSGLFDYTF.

The chain joins TRBV2 to TRBJ1-2; no clear D gene. Trimming cost V 7 bases and J 7 bases, with 13 bases left between them. Germline assignment: CDR1 SNHLY and CDR2 FYNNEI. CDR3 length: 12 amino acids. Written as DNA, the CDR3 is TGTGCCAGCAACCGGGAAGGGAGTGGCTACACCTTC. Protein product: CASNREGSGYTF.

This chain links TRBV12-3 or TRBV12-4 with TRBJ1-2; TRBD1 matches 8 bases. The CDR3 extends over 13 amino acids. V dropped 7 bases and J dropped 2; count of bases not matched to a gene: 3. The CDR3 sequence is CASNGDRNYGYTF. CDR3 DNA: TGTGCCAGCAATGGGGACAGGAACTATGGCTACACCTTC.

The chain combines TRBV6-2 or TRBV6-3 with TRBJ1-2, with 7 bases aligning to TRBD1. The V gene's germline CDR1 is MNHEY and CDR2 SVGEGT. The CDR3 length is 16 residues. V gave up 2 bases and J gave up 0 bases; unmatched junction bases: 6. CDR3 bases: TGTGCCAGCAGTTACGCACAGGGGCGAACTAACTATGGCTACACCTTC. Its protein product is CASSYAQGRTNYGYTF.

The chain couples TRBV27 to TRBJ1-1; D is ambiguous. The CDR3 totals 15 residues. Germline V gene data show CDR1 as MNHEY and CDR2 as SMNVEV (reference sequence). V lost 5 bases to trimming and J lost 5 bases, with 18 bases between them. CDR3 nucleotides: TGTGCCAGCAGTCTCCGTAAGAGCACGGGGACTGAAGCTTTCTTT. It codes for CASSLRKSTGTEAFF.

The chain recombines TRBV6-5 with TRBJ1-1; D is undetermined. This CDR3 region has 13 residues. The germline V gene has CDR1 MNHEY and CDR2 SVGAGI. The V end was cut by 7 bases, the J end by 1 base, with 10 bases between. CDR3 in amino acids: CASNPTGNTEAFF. Written as DNA, the CDR3 is TGTGCCAGCAATCCGACGGGGAACACTGAAGCTTTCTTT.

The chain is built from TRBV20-1 and TRBJ1-3; the D is unclear. The length of the CDR3 is 13 residues. V lost 3 bases and J lost 0, with 6 bases in between. Germline CDR1 and CDR2: DFQATT and SNEGSKA (reference sequence). CDR3 bases: TGCAGTGCTAGTTCGGACTCTGGAAACACCATATATTTT. This translates into CSASSDSGNTIYF.